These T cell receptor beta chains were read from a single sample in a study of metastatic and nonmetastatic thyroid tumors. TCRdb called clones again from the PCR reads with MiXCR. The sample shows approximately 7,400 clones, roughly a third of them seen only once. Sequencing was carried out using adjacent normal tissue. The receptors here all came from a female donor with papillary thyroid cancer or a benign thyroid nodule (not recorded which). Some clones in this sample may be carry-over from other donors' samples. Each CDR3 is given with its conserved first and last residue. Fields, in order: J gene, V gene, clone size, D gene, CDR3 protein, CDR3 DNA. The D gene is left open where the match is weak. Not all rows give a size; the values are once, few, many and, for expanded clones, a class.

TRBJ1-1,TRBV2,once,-,CASILHEAFF,TGTGCCAGCATATTACACGAAGCTTTCTTT
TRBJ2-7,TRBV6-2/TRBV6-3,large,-,CASSPDLYEQYF,TGTGCCAGCAGCCCCGACCTGTACGAGCAGTACTTC
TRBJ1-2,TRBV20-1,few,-,CSATGNYGYTF,TGCAGTGCCACAGGAAACTATGGCTACACCTTC
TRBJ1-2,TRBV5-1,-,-,CASRDRGLKLGGYTF,TGCGCCAGCAGAGATAGGGGACTCAAACTTGGGGGCTACACCTTC
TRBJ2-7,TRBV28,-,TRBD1,CASRPSRGLREQYF,TGTGCCAGCAGACCATCCAGGGGGCTGCGAGAGCAGTACTTC
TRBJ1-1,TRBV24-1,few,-,CATSESRGGSNTEAFF,TGTGCCACCAGTGAATCAAGGGGCGGCTCGAACACTGAAGCTTTCTTT
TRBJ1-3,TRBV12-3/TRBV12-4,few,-,CASSLFDSQRWGNTIYF,TGTGCCAGCAGTTTATTCGACAGCCAGCGATGGGGAAACACCATATATTTT
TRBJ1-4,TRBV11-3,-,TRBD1,CASSPIGQGVKLFF,TGTGCCAGCAGCCCAATAGGACAGGGTGTTAAACTGTTTTTT
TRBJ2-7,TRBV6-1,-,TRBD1,CASSLGQELGEQYF,TGTGCCAGCAGTTTGGGACAGGAACTGGGCGAGCAGTACTTC
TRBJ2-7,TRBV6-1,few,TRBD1,CASRRGQGARYEQYF,TGTGCCAGCAGGAGGGGACAGGGGGCGCGGTACGAGCAGTACTTC
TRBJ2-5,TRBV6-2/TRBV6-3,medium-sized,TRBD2,CASSYGGGIQETQYF,TGTGCCAGCAGTTACGGCGGGGGGATACAAGAGACCCAGTACTTC
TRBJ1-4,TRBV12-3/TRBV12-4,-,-,CASSLRETNEKLFF,TGTGCCAGCAGCCTCAGGGAGACTAATGAAAAACTGTTTTTT
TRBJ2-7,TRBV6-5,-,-,CASSLLGTYEQYF,TGTGCCAGCAGCTTGCTCGGGACCTACGAGCAGTACTTC
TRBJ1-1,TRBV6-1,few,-,CACGRTGVFPGEALF,TGTGCCTGCGGTCGGACGGGTGTGTTCCCAGGTGAAGCTCTCTTT
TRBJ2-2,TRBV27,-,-,CASRTSAGTGELFF,TGTGCCAGCAGGACATCCGCGGGCACCGGGGAGCTGTTTTTT
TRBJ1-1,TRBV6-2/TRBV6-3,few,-,CASSYSSGYLDTEAFF,TGTGCCAGCAGTTACTCCTCGGGGTACTTAGACACTGAAGCTTTCTTT